The T cell receptor beta chain under discussion was sequenced for a study of shared clonotypes between healthy human individuals. Germline V CDR1 and CDR2: MDHEN, SYDVKM. V was pared by 7 bases and J by 7 bases, with 16 bases between. This CDR3 has 13 amino acids. Some 30,000 T cell genomes, or roughly 200 ng DNA, went into the sorted-subset replicate PCRs. Produced via immunoSEQ multiplex PCR; TCRdb's table is partial and in-frame only. The sample carries 2.5 million or so clones, around nine tenths recorded once. The receptor was derived from a man aged 18 to 35 in good health. The chain employs TRBV28 and TRBJ1-2; D is uncertain. What was sequenced was naive CD4+ T cells sorted from blood. Subset given: CD45RA+ positively selected. The CDR3 loop reads CASTPLVQGGYTF. DNA for the CDR3: TGTGCCAGCACTCCCCTGGTTCAAGGTGGCTACACCTTC.